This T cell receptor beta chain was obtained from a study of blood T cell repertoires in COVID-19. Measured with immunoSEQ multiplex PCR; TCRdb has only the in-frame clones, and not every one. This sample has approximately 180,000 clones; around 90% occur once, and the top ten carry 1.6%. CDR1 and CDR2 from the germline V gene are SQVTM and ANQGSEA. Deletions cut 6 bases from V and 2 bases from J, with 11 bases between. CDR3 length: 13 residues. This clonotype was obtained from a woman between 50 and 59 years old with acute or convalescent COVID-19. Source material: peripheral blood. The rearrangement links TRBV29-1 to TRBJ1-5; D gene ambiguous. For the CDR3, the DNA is TGCAGCGTCGCGGACGGGGGCAATCAGCCCCAGCATTTT. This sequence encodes CSVADGGNQPQHF.